The 15 T cell receptor beta chains in this list originate from one sample, sequenced in a study of blood T cell repertoires in COVID-19. Generated by immunoSEQ multiplex PCR, the TCRdb table keeps only in-frame clones and is missing some. Of tens of thousands of clones in the sample, 65% to 85% were seen once. Source material: peripheral blood. The source of these receptors is a man between 65 and 85 years old with active COVID-19.

J is TRBJ1-4 and V is TRBV4-3; 8 bases line up with TRBD1. CDR3 length equals 15 residues. In germline, CDR1 is LGHNA, CDR2 YSLEER. The junction had 1 base not matched to a gene; V was cut back by 4 bases and J by 0 bases. The CDR3 DNA is TGCGCCAGCAGCCCGGACAGGGCAACTAATGAAAAACTGTTTTTT. It is translated as CASSPDRATNEKLFF.

The chain uses TRBV9 and TRBJ2-6, with 11 bases matching TRBD2. Per the germline V gene, CDR1 is SGDLS and CDR2 is YYNGEE. The V and J ends lost 0 bases and 0 bases, in that order; junction bases with no gene match: 2. This CDR3 is built from 18 residues. CDR3 coding DNA: TGTGCCAGCAGCGTAGGACTAGCGGGAAGCTCTGGGGCCAACGTCCTGACTTTC. Protein product: CASSVGLAGSSGANVLTF.

This rearrangement joins TRBV6-1 to TRBJ2-7; 8 bases align to TRBD1. The V gene's germline CDR1 is MNHNS and CDR2 SASEGT. Trimming at V came to 0 bases and at J to 4 bases, leaving 14 bases not matched to a gene. This CDR3 comprises 18 residues. CDR3 amino acids: CASSEAHRGSVARYEQYF. In DNA, the CDR3 is TGTGCCAGCAGTGAAGCCCACAGGGGGAGTGTGGCCCGGTACGAGCAGTACTTC.

The gene calls are TRBV6-2 or TRBV6-3 and TRBJ2-4; possible D gene TRBD2, 5 bases. V lost 2 bases and J lost 8, with 10 bases in between. Germline-derived CDR1 and CDR2 are MNHEY and SVGEGT. The CDR3 length is 13 residues. DNA of the CDR3: TGTGCCAGCAGTTACCAAGTGGAGGACATTCAGTACTTC. Translation: CASSYQVEDIQYF.

A note on this clone: A read error is likely here: a far larger clone is one base away. The genes are TRBV9 and TRBJ2-7, with TRBD1 matching 10 bases. The V gene's germline CDR1 is SGDLS and CDR2 YYNGEE. The CDR3 is 15 amino acids. The CDR3 is CASCVSGTGVHEQYF. The CDR3 DNA follows: TGTGCCAGCTGCGTTTCCGGGACAGGGGTCCACGAGCAGTACTTC.

This chain uses TRBV29-1 with TRBJ2-2; 8 bases line up with TRBD2. Germline CDR1 SQVTM, CDR2 ANQGSEA. The J segment lost 6 bases and the V segment lost 7 bases, leaving 10 bases of the junction unmatched. This CDR3 contains 14 residues. In DNA form, the CDR3 reads TGCAGCGGGAGACTGACTAGCGACGCCGGGGAGCTGTTTTTT. Its protein product is CSGRLTSDAGELFF.

In this sample, this clone is medium-sized. This chain links TRBV28 with TRBJ2-1; D unclear. Trimming stripped 0 bases from V and 1 base from J, with 10 bases between. Germline CDR1 reads MDHEN; CDR2 reads SYDVKM. The CDR3 runs 16 residues. CDR3: CASSLWQALSYNEQFF. CDR3 DNA sequence: TGTGCCAGCAGTTTATGGCAGGCATTGTCCTACAATGAGCAGTTCTTC. The full variable domain, rest sourced from reference TRBV28 and TRBJ2-1, is DVKVTQSSRYLVKRTGEKVFLECVQDMDHENMFWYRQDPGLGLRLIYFSYDVKMKEKGDIPEGYSVSREKKERFSLILESASTNQTSMYLCASSLWQALSYNEQFFGPGTRLTVL.

The J gene is TRBJ1-5, the V gene TRBV5-5, with no clear D. The CDR3 is made up of 15 amino acids. V was pared by 0 bases and J by 3 bases, with 10 bases between. Germline V lookup: CDR1 SGHKS, CDR2 YYEKEE (reference sequence). The CDR3 DNA reads TGTGCCAGCAGCTTGGGTACCGAGTACAATCAGCCCCAGCATTTT. Its translation: CASSLGTEYNQPQHF.

CDR3 amino acids: CASRNRGSDTQYF. In DNA, the CDR3 is TGTGCCAGCAGAAACCGGGGGTCAGATACGCAGTATTTT. This chain uses TRBV5-8 with TRBJ2-3; the D gene is possibly TRBD2 (6 bases). CDR1 and CDR2 from the germline V gene are SGHTS and YDEGEE. The CDR3 is 13 residues long. V was shortened by 5 bases and J by 4 bases, with 11 bases between the two germline ends.

This sequence joins TRBV3-1 (or the pseudogene TRBV3-2) and TRBJ2-7; 7 bases agree with TRBD2. CDR3 size: 15 residues. The junction had 7 bases not matched to a gene; V was cut back by 5 bases and J by 0 bases. In germline, CDR1 is LGHDT, CDR2 YNNKEL (reference sequence). This CDR3 reads CASSEGLISSYEQYF. CDR3 sequence (DNA): TGTGCCAGCAGCGAGGGACTAATCAGCTCCTACGAGCAGTACTTC.

This clone was observed a handful of times. J is TRBJ2-7 and V is TRBV6-6; TRBD2 matches at 12 bases. V was clipped by 4 bases and J by 6 bases; unmatched bases: 4. The V gene's germline CDR1 is MNHNY and CDR2 SVGAGI (reference sequence). The CDR3 has 14 amino acids. The CDR3 DNA follows: TGTGCCAGCAGTTCCGGGACTAGCGGGCCCGAGCAGTACTTC. This encodes CASSSGTSGPEQYF.

V is TRBV7-9 and J is TRBJ2-7, with TRBD2 matching 13 bases. Germline V gene data show CDR1 as SEHNR and CDR2 as FQNEAQ (reference sequence). The CDR3 is 15 residues long. The V gene end was trimmed by 5 bases and the J gene end by 4 bases; junction bases not matched to a gene: 5. The DNA for the CDR3 is TGTGCCAGCAGCAGAACTAGCGGGAGGGCGTACGAGCAGTACTTC. It specifies CASSRTSGRAYEQYF.

J is TRBJ2-4 and V is TRBV9; D gene uncertain. The V end lost 1 base, the J end lost 0 bases, and 8 bases lay between the germline ends. Germline assignment: CDR1 SGDLS and CDR2 YYNGEE. This CDR3 has 15 amino acids. Here the CDR3 DNA reads TGTGCCAGCAGCGTAAACCAACTAGCCAAAAACATTCAGTACTTC. Translation: CASSVNQLAKNIQYF.

Only one count was recorded for this clone. J is TRBJ2-1 and V is TRBV27; D possibly corresponds to TRBD2 (5 bases). The germline gives CDR1 MNHEY, CDR2 SMNVEV (reference sequence). The CDR3 has 16 residues. Trimming left V 8 bases short and J 0 bases short, with 17 bases between. The CDR3 DNA is TGTGCCAGCTTTTTGGGGAGCGCTGCCTCCTACAATGAGCAGTTCTTC. It codes for CASFLGSAASYNEQFF.

The chain recombines TRBV6-2 or TRBV6-3 with TRBJ1-5, with a weak D call TRBD1 (5 bases). V was cut by 6 bases and J by 2 bases, with 23 bases left in between. This CDR3 has 18 residues. From germline, CDR1 is MNHEY and CDR2 SVGEGT. In DNA form, the CDR3 reads TGTGCCAGCAGCAATACCCCGGGGGTAGGGTACGGCAATCAGCCCCAGCATTTT. Protein product: CASSNTPGVGYGNQPQHF.